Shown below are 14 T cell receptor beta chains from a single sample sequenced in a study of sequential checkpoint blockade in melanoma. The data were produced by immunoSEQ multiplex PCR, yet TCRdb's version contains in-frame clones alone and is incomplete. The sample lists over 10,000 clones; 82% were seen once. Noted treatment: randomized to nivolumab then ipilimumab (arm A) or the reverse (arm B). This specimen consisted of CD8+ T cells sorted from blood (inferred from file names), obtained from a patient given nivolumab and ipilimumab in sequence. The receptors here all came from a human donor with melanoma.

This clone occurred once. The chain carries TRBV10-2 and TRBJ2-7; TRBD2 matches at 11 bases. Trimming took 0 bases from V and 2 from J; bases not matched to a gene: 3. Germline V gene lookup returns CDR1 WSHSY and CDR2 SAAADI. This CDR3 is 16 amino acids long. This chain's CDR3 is CASSESGLAVTYEQYF. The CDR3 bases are TGCGCCAGCAGTGAGTCGGGACTAGCGGTCACCTACGAGCAGTACTTC.

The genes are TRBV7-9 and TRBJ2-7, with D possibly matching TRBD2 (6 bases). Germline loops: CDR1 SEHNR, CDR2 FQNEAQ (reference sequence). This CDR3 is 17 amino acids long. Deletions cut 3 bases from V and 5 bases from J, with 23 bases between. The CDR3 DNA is TGTGCCAGCAGCTTCTCACCCGGCCGGGAGATCGGGGACGAGCAGTACTTC. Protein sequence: CASSFSPGREIGDEQYF.

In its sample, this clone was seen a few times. CDR3 residues: CAISESKNYEQYF. As DNA, the CDR3 is TGTGCCATCAGTGAGTCTAAAAACTACGAGCAGTACTTC. This rearrangement joins TRBV10-3 to TRBJ2-7; D unresolved. Germline V gene data show CDR1 as ENHRY and CDR2 as SYGVKD. The length of the CDR3 is 13 residues. Trimming removed 0 bases at V and 3 bases at J, with 6 bases between.

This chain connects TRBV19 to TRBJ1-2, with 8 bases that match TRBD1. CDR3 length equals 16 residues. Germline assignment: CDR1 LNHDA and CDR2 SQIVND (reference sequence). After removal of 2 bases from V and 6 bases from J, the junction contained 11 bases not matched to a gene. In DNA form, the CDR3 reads TGTGCCAGTAGTATAACCAGCAGGGGGCAAGGAAATGGCTACACCTTC. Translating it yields CASSITSRGQGNGYTF.

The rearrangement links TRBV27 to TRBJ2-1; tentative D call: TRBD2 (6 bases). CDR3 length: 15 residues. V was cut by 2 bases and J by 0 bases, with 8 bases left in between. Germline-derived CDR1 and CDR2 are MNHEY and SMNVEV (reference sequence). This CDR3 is CASSLGGSSYNEQFF. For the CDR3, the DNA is TGTGCCAGCAGTTTAGGGGGGAGCTCCTACAATGAGCAGTTCTTC.

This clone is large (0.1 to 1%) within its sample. Here the CDR3 reads CASRLAGDTGELFF. The DNA of the CDR3 is TGTGCCAGCAGACTAGCGGGAGACACCGGGGAGCTGTTTTTT. V gene TRBV6-4 combines with J gene TRBJ2-2; 11 bases line up with TRBD2. J was trimmed by 3 bases and V by 6 bases; bases with no gene match: 0. In germline, CDR1 is MRHNA, CDR2 SNTAGT. The CDR3 contains 14 residues.

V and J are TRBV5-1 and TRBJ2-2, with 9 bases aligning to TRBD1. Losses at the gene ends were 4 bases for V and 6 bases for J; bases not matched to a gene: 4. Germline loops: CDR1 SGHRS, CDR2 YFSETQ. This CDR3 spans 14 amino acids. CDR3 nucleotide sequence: TGCGCCAGCAGCATAACAGGGGGCCCCGGGGAGCTGTTTTTT. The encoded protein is CASSITGGPGELFF.

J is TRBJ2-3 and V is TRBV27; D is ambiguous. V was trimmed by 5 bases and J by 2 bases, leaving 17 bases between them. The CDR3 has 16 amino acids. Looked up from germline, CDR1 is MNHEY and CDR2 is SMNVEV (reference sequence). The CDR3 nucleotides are TGTGCCAGCAGTCTTCGCTCTCTCGCGGTCACAGATACGCAGTATTTT. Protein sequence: CASSLRSLAVTDTQYF.

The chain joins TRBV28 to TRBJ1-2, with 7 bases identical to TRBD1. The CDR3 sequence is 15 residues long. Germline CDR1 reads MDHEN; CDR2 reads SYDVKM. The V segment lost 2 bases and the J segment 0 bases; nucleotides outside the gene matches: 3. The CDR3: CASSLRQGANYGYTF. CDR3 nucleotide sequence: TGTGCCAGCAGTTTAAGGCAGGGGGCTAACTATGGCTACACCTTC.

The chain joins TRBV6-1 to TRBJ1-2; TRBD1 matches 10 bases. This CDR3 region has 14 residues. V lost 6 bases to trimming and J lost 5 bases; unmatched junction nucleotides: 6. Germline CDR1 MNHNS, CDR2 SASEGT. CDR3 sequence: CASSGQGGFYGYTF. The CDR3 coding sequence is TGTGCCAGCAGCGGACAGGGGGGGTTTTATGGCTACACCTTC.

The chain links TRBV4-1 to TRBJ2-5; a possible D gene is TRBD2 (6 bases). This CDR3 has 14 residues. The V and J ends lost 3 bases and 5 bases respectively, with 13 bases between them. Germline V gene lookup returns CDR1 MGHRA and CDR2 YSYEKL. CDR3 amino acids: CASSQNGGDETQYF. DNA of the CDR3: TGCGCCAGCAGCCAGAACGGAGGGGACGAGACCCAGTACTTC.

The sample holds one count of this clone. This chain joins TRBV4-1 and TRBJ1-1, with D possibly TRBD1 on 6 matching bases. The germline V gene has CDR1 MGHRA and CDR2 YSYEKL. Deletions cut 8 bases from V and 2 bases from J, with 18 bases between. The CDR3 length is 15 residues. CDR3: CASRQVYLENTEAFF. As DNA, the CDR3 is TGCGCCAGCCGACAGGTATACTTAGAAAACACTGAAGCTTTCTTT.

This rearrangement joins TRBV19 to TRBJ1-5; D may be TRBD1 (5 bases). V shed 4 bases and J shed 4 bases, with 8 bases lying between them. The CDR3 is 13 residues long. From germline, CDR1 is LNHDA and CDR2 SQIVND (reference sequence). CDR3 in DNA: TGTGCCAGTAGTACGACAGATAATCAGCCCCAGCATTTT. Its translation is CASSTTDNQPQHF.

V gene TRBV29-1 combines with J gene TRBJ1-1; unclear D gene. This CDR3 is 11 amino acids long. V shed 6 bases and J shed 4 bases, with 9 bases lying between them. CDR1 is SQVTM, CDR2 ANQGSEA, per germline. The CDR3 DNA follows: TGCAGCGTGCGGGAGAGCACTGAAGCTTTCTTT. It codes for CSVRESTEAFF.